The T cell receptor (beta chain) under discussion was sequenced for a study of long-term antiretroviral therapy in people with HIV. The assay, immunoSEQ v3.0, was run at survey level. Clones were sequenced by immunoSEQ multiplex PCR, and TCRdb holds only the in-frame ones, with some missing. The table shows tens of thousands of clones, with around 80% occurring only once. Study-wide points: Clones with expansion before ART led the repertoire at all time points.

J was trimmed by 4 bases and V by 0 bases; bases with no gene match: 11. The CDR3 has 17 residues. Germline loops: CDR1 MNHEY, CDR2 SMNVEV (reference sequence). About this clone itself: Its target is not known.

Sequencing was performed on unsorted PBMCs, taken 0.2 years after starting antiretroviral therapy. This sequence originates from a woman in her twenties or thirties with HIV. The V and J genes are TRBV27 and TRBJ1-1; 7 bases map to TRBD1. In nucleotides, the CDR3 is TGTGCCAGCAGTTTATCCCAGGGGGGGGCAAGGGGCACTGAAGCTTTCTTT. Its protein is CASSLSQGGARGTEAFF.